This T cell receptor (beta chain) came from a study of shared T cell receptors in the human thymus. Clones were read by immunoSEQ multiplex PCR, and TCRdb kept only the in-frame ones, dropping some. The sample yields some 720,000 clones, around nine tenths seen once. CDR3 length: 18 amino acids. Germline V gives CDR1 SGHRS, CDR2 YFSETQ. The ends lost 4 bases at V and 6 bases at J; junction bases unmatched: 16. This sample also appeared in a second study, on human thymus T cells. In that study: Samples came from healthy Finnish infants during open corrective cardiac surgery. Thymus pieces cut out during corrective heart surgery were the tissue that was used.

V gene TRBV5-1 combines with J gene TRBJ2-2; 9 positions match TRBD2. The sample was thymocytes. The sequence was obtained from a boy under two years old with a congenital heart defect. The chain's CDR3 is CASSPDRAGGRAPGELFF. CDR3 nucleotide sequence: TGCGCCAGCAGCCCAGACAGGGCTGGCGGGAGGGCCCCCGGGGAGCTGTTTTTT.